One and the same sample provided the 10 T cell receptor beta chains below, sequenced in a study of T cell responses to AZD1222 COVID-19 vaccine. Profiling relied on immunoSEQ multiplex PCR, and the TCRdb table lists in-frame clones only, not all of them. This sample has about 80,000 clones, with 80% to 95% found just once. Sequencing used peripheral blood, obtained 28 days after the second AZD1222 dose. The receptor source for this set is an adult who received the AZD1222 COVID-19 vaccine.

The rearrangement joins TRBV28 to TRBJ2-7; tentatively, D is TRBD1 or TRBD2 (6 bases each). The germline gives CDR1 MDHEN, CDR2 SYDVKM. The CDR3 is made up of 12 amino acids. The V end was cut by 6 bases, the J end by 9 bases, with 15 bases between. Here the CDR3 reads CASREGGPRQYF. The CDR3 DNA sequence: TGTGCCAGCAGAGAGGGGGGACCACGGCAGTACTTC. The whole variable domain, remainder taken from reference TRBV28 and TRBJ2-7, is DVKVTQSSRYLVKRTGEKVFLECVQDMDHENMFWYRQDPGLGLRLIYFSYDVKMKEKGDIPEGYSVSREKKERFSLILESASTNQTSMYLCASREGGPRQYFGPGTRLTVT.

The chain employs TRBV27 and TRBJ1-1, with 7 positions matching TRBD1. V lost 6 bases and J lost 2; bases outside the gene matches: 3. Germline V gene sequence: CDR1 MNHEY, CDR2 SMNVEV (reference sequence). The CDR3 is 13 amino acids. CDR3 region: CASSRQGNTEAFF. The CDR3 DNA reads TGTGCCAGCAGCCGACAGGGAAACACTGAAGCTTTCTTT.

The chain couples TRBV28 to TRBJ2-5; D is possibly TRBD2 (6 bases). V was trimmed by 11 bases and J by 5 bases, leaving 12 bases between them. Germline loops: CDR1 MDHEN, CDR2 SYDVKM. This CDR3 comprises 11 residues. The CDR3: CAAGGVETQYF. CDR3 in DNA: TGTGCCGCCGGAGGGGTGGAGACCCAGTACTTC. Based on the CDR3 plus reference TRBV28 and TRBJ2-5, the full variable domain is DVKVTQSSRYLVKRTGEKVFLECVQDMDHENMFWYRQDPGLGLRLIYFSYDVKMKEKGDIPEGYSVSREKKERFSLILESASTNQTSMYLCAAGGVETQYFGPGTRLLVL.

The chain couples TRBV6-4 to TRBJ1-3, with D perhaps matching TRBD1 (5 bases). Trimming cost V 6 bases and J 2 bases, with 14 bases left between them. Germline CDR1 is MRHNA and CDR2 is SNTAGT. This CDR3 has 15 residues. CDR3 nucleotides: TGTGCCAGCAGACTCGGGCAGGGTACTGGAAACACCATATATTTT. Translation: CASRLGQGTGNTIYF.

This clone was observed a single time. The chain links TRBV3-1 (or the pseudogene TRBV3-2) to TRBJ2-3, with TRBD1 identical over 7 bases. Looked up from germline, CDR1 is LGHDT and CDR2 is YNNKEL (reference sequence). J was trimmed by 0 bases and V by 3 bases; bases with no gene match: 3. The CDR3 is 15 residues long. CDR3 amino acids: CASSQDRSSTDTQYF. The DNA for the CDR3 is TGTGCCAGCAGCCAGGACAGGTCTAGCACAGATACGCAGTATTTT.

This CDR3 is CASNDRRQGNQPQHF. CDR3 DNA sequence: TGTGCCAGTAACGATAGGAGACAGGGGAATCAGCCCCAGCATTTT. V usage is TRBV19 and J usage is TRBJ1-5; 8 bases agree with TRBD1. CDR3 length equals 15 residues. Losses at the gene ends were 7 bases for V and 4 bases for J; bases not matched to a gene: 9. CDR1 LNHDA and CDR2 SQIVND come from the germline V gene (reference sequence).

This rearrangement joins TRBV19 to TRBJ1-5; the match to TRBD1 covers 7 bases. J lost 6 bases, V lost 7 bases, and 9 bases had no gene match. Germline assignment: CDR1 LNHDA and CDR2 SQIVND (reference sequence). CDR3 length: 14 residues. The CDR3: CASNEQGSGQPQHF. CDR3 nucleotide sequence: TGTGCCAGTAACGAACAGGGGTCAGGTCAGCCCCAGCATTTT.

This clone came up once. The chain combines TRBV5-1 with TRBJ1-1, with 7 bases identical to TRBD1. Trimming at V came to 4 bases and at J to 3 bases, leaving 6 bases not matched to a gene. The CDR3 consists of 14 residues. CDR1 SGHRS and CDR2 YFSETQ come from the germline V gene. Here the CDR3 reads CASSVDRADTEAFF. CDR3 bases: TGCGCCAGCAGCGTAGACAGGGCGGACACTGAAGCTTTCTTT.

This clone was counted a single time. DNA for the CDR3: TGTGCCAGCAGCCGCCAGACTAGCGGGGCAGATACGCAGTATTTT. Encoded protein: CASSRQTSGADTQYF. The chain links TRBV4-2 to TRBJ2-3, with 11 bases fitting TRBD2. Germline V gene data show CDR1 as LGHNA and CDR2 as YNFKEQ. The V segment lost 4 bases and the J segment 4 bases; nucleotides outside the gene matches: 4. The CDR3 is 15 amino acids.

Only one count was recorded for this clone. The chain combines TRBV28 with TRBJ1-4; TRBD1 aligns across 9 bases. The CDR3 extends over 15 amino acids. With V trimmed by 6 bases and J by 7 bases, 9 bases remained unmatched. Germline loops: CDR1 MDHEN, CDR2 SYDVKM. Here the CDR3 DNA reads TGTGCCAGCAGACGGGACAGGGTCCGAGGTGAAAAACTGTTTTTT. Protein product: CASRRDRVRGEKLFF.